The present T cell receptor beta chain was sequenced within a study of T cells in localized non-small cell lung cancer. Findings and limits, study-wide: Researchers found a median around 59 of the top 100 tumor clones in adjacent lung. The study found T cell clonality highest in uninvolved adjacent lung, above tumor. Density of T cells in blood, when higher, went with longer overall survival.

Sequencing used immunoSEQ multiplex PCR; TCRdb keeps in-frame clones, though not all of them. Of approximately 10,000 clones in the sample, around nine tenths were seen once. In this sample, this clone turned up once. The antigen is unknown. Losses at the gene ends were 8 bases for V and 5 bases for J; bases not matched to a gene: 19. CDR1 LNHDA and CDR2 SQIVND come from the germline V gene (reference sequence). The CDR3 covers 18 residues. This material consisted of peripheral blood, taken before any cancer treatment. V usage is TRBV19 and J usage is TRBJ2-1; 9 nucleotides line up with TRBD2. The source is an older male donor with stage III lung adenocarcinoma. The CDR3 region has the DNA TGTGCCAGTCAGGAGTGGGCTAGCGGGGCTAAGTCAAACAATGAGCAGTTCTTC. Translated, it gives CASQEWASGAKSNNEQFF.